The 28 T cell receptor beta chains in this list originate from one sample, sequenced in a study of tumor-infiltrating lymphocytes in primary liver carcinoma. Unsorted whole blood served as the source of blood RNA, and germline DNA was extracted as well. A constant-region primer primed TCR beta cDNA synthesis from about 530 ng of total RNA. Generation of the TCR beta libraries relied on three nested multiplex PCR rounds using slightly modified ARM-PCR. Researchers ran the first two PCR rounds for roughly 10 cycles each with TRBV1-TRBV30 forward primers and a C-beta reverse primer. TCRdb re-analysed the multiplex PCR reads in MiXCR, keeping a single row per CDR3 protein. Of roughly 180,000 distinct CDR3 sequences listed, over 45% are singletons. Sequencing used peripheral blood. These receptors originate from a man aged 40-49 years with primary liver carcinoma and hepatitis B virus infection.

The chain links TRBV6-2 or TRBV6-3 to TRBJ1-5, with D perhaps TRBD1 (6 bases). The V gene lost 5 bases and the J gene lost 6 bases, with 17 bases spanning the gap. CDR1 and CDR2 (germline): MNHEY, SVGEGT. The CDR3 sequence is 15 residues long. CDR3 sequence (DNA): TGTGCCAGCAGTCCCCAGGCGGGGGGCTTTCAGCCCCAGCATTTT. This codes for CASSPQAGGFQPQHF.

Here the CDR3 reads CASSRRSRGPGNTIYF. CDR3 in DNA: TGTGCCAGCAGCCGACGAAGCAGGGGGCCTGGAAACACCATATATTTT. V usage is TRBV7-8 and J usage is TRBJ1-3, with TRBD1 matching over 8 bases. The germline V gene encodes CDR1 SGHVS and CDR2 FQNEAQ. This CDR3 region has 16 residues. Losses at the gene ends were 5 bases for V and 2 bases for J; bases not matched to a gene: 8.

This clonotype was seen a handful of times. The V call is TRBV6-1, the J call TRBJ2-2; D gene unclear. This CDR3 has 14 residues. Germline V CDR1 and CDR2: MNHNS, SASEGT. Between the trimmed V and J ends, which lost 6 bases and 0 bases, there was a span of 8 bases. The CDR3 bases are TGTGCCAGCAGGGGCCATGCGAACACCGGGGAGCTGTTTTTT. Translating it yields CASRGHANTGELFF.

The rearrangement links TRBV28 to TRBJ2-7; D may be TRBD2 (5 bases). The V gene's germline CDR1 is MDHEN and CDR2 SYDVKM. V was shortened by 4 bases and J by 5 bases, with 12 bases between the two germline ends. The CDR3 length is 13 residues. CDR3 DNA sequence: TGTGCCAGCAGTTATGCAGCGGTTAACGAGCAGTACTTC. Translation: CASSYAAVNEQYF. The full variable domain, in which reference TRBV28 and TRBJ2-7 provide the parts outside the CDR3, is DVKVTQSSRYLVKRTGEKVFLECVQDMDHENMFWYRQDPGLGLRLIYFSYDVKMKEKGDIPEGYSVSREKKERFSLILESASTNQTSMYLCASSYAAVNEQYFGPGTRLTVT.

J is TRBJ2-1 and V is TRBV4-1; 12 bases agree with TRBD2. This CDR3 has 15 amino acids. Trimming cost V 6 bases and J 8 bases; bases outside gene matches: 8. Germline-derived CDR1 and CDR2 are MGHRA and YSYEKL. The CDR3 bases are TGCGCCAGCAGGGATCGGACTAGCGGGACCTATGAGCAGTTCTTC. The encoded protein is CASRDRTSGTYEQFF.

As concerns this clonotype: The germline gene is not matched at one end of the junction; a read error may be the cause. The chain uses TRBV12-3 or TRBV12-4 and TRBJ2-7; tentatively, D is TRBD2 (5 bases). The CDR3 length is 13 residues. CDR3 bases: TGTGCCTGCACCCGACGGGAATACTACGAGCAATACTTC. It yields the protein CACTRREYYEQYF.

Here the CDR3 reads CASIKRETAGELFF. In DNA form, the CDR3 reads TGTGCCAGCATCAAGCGGGAGACCGCCGGGGAGCTGTTTTTT. The rearrangement links TRBV6-1 to TRBJ2-2; 8 bases are shared with TRBD2. CDR3 length: 14 amino acids. Germline-derived CDR1 and CDR2 are MNHNS and SASEGT. J lost 6 bases, V lost 7 bases, and 7 bases had no gene match.

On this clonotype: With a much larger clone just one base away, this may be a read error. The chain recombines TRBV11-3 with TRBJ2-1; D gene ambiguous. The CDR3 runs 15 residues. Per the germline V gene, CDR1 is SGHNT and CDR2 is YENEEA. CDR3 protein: CVSSLGPGTYNEQFF. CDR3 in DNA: TGTGTCAGCAGCTTAGGGCCGGGCACCTACAATGAGCAGTTCTTC.

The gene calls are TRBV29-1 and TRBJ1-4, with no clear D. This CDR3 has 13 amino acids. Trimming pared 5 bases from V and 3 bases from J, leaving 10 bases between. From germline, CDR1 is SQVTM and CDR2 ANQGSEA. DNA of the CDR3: TGCAGCGTTCCCGGGCCCCCTAATGAAAAACTGTTTTTT. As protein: CSVPGPPNEKLFF.

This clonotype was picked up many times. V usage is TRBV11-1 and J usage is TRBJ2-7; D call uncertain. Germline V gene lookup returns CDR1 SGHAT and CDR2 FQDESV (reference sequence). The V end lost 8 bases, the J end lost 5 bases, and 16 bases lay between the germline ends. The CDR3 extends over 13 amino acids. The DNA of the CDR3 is TGTGCCAGCGGGTGGGCGCGCTTGGACGAGCAGTACTTC. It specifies CASGWARLDEQYF.

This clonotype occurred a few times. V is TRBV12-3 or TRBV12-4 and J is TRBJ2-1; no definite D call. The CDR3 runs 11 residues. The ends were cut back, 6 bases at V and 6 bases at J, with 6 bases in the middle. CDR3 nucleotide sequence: TGTGCCAGCAGCCCCGGCAATGAGCAGTTCTTC. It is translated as CASSPGNEQFF.

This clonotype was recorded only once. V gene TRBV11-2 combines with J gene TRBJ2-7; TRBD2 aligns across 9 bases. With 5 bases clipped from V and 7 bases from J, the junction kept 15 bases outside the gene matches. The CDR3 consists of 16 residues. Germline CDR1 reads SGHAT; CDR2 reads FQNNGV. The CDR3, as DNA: TGTGCCAGCAGCCCAAGGGCTATAGCGGGAGCCCAGGAGCAGTACTTC. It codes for CASSPRAIAGAQEQYF. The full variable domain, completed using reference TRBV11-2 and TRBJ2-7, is EAGVAQSPRYKIIEKRQSVAFWCNPISGHATLYWYQQILGQGPKLLIQFQNNGVVDDSQLPKDRFSAERLKGVDSTLKIQPAKLEDSAVYLCASSPRAIAGAQEQYFGPGTRLTVT.

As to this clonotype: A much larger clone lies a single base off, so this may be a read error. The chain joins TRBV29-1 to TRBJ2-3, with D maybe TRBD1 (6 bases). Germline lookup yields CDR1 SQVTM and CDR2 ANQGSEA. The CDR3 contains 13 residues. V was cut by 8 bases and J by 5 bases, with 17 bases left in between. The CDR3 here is CSRCPGGIDTQYF. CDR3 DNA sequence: TGCAGCCGGTGTCCTGGGGGCATAGATACGCAGTATTTT.

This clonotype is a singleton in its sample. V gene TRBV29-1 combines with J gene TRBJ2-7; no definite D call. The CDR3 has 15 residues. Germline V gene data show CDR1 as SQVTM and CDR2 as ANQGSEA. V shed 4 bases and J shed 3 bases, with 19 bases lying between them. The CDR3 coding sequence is TGCAGCGTTGTCTTGGGGTACAACGTAGACTACGAGCAGTACTTC. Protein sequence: CSVVLGYNVDYEQYF.

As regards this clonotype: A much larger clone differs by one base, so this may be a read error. CDR3 in amino acids: CASNSVKGLETQYF. The CDR3 DNA reads as TGTGCCAGCAACAGCGTGAAGGGTTTGGAGACCCAGTACTTC. The V gene is TRBV11-2, the J gene TRBJ2-5; D is undetermined. Germline V gives CDR1 SGHAT, CDR2 FQNNGV. There are 14 residues in the CDR3. V was shortened by 7 bases and J by 5 bases, with 17 bases between the two germline ends.

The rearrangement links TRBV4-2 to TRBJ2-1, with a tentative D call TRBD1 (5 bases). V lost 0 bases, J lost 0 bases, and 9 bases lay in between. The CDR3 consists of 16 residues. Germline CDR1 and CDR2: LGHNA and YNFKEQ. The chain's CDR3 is CASSQEGQYSYNEQFF. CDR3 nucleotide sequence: TGTGCCAGCAGCCAAGAGGGGCAGTACTCCTACAATGAGCAGTTCTTC.

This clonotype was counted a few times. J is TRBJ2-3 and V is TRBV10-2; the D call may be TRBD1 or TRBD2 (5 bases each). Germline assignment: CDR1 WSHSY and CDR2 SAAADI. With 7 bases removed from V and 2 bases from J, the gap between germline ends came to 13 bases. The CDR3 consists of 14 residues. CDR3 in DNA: TGCGCCAGCATCCGAGGGGACCTCACAGATACGCAGTATTTT. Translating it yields CASIRGDLTDTQYF.

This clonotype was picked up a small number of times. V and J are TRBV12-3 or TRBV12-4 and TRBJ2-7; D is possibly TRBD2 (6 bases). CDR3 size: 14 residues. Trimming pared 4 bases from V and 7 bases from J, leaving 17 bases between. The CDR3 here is CASSSAGGLREQYF. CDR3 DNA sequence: TGTGCCAGCAGTTCGGCCGGAGGGTTGAGAGAGCAGTACTTC.

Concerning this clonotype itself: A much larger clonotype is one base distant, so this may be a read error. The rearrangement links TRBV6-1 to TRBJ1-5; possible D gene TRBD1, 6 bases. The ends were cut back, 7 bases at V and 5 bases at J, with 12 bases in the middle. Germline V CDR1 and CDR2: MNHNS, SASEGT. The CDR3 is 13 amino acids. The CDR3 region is CASIVQGDQPQHF. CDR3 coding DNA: TGTGCCAGCATTGTACAGGGAGATCAGCCCCAGCATTTT.

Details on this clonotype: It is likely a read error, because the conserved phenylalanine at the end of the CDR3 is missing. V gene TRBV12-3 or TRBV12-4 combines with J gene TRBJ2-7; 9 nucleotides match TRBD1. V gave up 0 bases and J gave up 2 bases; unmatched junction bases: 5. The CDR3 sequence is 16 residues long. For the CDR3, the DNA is TGTGCCAGCAGTTTAGCCTGGACAGGGGCAACCTACGAGCAGTACTTA. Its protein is CASSLAWTGATYEQYL.

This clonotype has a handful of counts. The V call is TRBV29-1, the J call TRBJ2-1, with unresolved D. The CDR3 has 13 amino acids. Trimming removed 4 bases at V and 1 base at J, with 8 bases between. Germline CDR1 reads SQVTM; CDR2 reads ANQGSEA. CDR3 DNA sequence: TGCAGCGTTGGTGCGTTGTCCTACAATGAGCAGTTCTTC. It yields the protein CSVGALSYNEQFF.

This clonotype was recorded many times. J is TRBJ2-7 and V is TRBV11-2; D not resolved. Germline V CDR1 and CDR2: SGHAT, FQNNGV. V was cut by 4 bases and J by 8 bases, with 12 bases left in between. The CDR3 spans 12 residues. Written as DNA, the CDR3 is TGTGCCAGCAGCTGGACGGCTACTAAGCAGTACTTC. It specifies CASSWTATKQYF.

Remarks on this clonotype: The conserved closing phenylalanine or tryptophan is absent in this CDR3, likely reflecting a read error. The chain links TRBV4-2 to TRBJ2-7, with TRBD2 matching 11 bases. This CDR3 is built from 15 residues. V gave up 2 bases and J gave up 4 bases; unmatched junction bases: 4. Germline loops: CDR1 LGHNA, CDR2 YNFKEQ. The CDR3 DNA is TGTGCCAGCAGCCAAACTAGCGGGAGCCTGTACGAGCAGTACCTC. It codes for CASSQTSGSLYEQYL.

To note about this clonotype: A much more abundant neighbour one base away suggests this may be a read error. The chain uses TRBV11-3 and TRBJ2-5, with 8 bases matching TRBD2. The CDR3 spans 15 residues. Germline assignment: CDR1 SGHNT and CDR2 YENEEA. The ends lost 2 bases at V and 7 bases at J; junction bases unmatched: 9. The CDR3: CASSLQAGDMGTQYF. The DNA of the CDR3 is TGTGCCAGCAGCTTACAAGCGGGAGATATGGGGACCCAGTACTTC.

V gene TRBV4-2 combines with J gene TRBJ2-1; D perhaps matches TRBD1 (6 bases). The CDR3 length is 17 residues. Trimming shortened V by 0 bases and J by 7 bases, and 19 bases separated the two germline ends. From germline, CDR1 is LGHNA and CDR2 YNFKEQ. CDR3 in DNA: TGTGCCAGCAGCCAAGAACCTGGGGGCATGTTTGAGAATGAGCAGTTCTTC. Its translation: CASSQEPGGMFENEQFF.

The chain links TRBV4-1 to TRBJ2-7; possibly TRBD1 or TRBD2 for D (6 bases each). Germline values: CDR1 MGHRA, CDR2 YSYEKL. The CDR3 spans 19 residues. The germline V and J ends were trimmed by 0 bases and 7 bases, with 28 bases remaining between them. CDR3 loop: CASSQDLSRGPGARKEQYF. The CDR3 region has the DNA TGCGCCAGCAGCCAAGATCTCTCGAGGGGCCCGGGGGCAAGGAAGGAGCAGTACTTC.

CDR3 DNA: TGTGCCATCTCCCAGCGGGAGATCCAGAGCAATGAGCAGTTCTTC. Its translation is CAISQREIQSNEQFF. The chain couples TRBV10-3 to TRBJ2-1, with 8 bases identical to TRBD2. Germline loops: CDR1 ENHRY, CDR2 SYGVKD. This CDR3 is 15 amino acids long. With V trimmed by 8 bases and J by 6 bases, 12 bases remained unmatched.

CDR3 sequence: CSVASRVGVEQFF. The CDR3 coding sequence is TGCAGCGTTGCTAGCCGGGTCGGAGTCGAGCAGTTCTTC. The chain carries TRBV29-1 and TRBJ2-1; D might be TRBD2 (5 bases). V lost 4 bases, J lost 10 bases, and 17 bases lay in between. This CDR3 contains 13 residues. Germline V CDR1 and CDR2: SQVTM, ANQGSEA.